Below are 10 T cell receptor beta chains sequenced from a single sample in a study of blood T cell repertoires in COVID-19 (TCRdb year 2020). Libraries were built with the immunoSEQ multiplex PCR assay. TCRdb provides this immuneACCESS table in a form limited to in-frame rearrangements. Some clones are lacking; in checked studies, under half of them reflect an unresolved V gene, and why the rest are absent is not known. In all, the sample holds fewer than 200,000 clones, and roughly 87% of those were seen once. The ten largest clones represent roughly 8% of the sample. Sequenced material: peripheral blood. The origin of the receptors is a woman aged 55-75 years with COVID-19, enrolled during active disease.

This clone appeared a few times. V is TRBV7-2 and J is TRBJ1-2; D is uncertain. The CDR3 has 12 amino acids. Trimming cost V 4 bases and J 8 bases, with 11 bases left between them. Per the germline V gene, CDR1 is SGHTA and CDR2 is FQGNSA. CDR3 nucleotide sequence: TGTGCCAGCAGCTATGCGGATAAAGGCTACACCTTC. Protein product: CASSYADKGYTF.

This chain connects TRBV5-1 to TRBJ2-1; 10 nucleotides align to TRBD2. The V gene end was trimmed by 0 bases and the J gene end by 1 base; junction bases not matched to a gene: 16. Germline lookup yields CDR1 SGHRS and CDR2 YFSETQ. There are 21 residues in the CDR3. CDR3 bases: TGCGCCAGCAGCTTGGCCAGGACTAGCGGATTCTCGGGGGCTTCCTACAATGAGCAGTTCTTC. Encoded protein: CASSLARTSGFSGASYNEQFF.

The rearrangement links TRBV29-1 to TRBJ1-1; TRBD1 is a possible D gene (6 bases). The CDR3 runs to 13 residues. V was clipped by 7 bases and J by 0 bases, with 12 bases between them. The V gene's germline CDR1 is SQVTM and CDR2 ANQGSEA. CDR3 amino acids: CSAGVGLNTEAFF. In DNA form, the CDR3 reads TGCAGCGCAGGGGTGGGGTTGAACACTGAAGCTTTCTTT.

The chain joins TRBV28 to TRBJ2-7; maybe TRBD2 (6 bases). The ends were cut back, 6 bases at V and 1 base at J, with 19 bases in the middle. The CDR3 consists of 16 residues. Germline loops: CDR1 MDHEN, CDR2 SYDVKM. The CDR3 spells CASSPMLGGSSYEQYF. CDR3 nucleotide sequence: TGTGCCAGCAGCCCGATGCTGGGGGGATCGTCCTACGAGCAGTACTTC.

The table lists this clone with a count of one. The chain links TRBV6-5 to TRBJ2-7; 8 bases are shared with TRBD2. The trim removed 6 bases at V and 2 bases at J, leaving 6 bases unmatched. Per germline, CDR1 MNHEY and CDR2 SVGAGI. The length of the CDR3 is 14 residues. The CDR3 coding sequence is TGTGCCAGCAGCTATTTTAGCGGGACCTACGAGCAGTACTTC. This codes for CASSYFSGTYEQYF.

The V gene is TRBV25-1, the J gene TRBJ2-1, with a tentative D call TRBD2 (5 bases). Germline V gene lookup returns CDR1 MGHDK and CDR2 SYGVNS. CDR3 size: 12 residues. V lost 6 bases, J lost 5 bases, and 8 bases lay in between. CDR3 protein: CASRPGNNEQFF. CDR3 coding DNA: TGTGCCAGCAGGCCCGGGAACAATGAGCAGTTCTTC.

The V gene is TRBV19, the J gene TRBJ2-7, with TRBD2 matching over 10 bases. Germline V gene sequence: CDR1 LNHDA, CDR2 SQIVND (reference sequence). This CDR3 has 15 residues. V shed 1 base, J shed 3 bases, and the junction held 3 bases outside the gene matches. Here the CDR3 DNA reads TGTGCCAGTAGTATAGGGACTAGCGGACTCTACGAGCAGTACTTC. It encodes CASSIGTSGLYEQYF.

This clone was seen just once. This chain uses TRBV19 with TRBJ1-2; 7 positions agree with TRBD1. Looked up from germline, CDR1 is LNHDA and CDR2 is SQIVND (reference sequence). The CDR3 contains 15 residues. J gave up 7 bases and V 1 base, and 9 bases lay outside the gene matches. In nucleotides, the CDR3 is TGTGCCAGTAGTATAGCCGGAGGGGGCGGGTTTGGCTACACCTTC. Its translation is CASSIAGGGGFGYTF.

V and J are TRBV29-1 and TRBJ1-2; no firm D call. The V gene's germline CDR1 is SQVTM and CDR2 ANQGSEA. The CDR3 totals 12 residues. V lost 6 bases and J 4 bases, leaving 12 bases between the germline ends. CDR3 sequence (DNA): TGCAGCGTCCCTGGGCTGGGCTATGGCTACACCTTC. This encodes CSVPGLGYGYTF.

J is TRBJ2-3 and V is TRBV25-1; D is possibly TRBD2 (6 bases). V was trimmed by 3 bases and J by 1 base, leaving 11 bases between them. CDR1 is MGHDK, CDR2 SYGVNS, per germline. This CDR3 is built from 15 residues. This CDR3 is CASSDPPSGTDTQYF. The CDR3 coding sequence is TGTGCCAGCAGTGACCCCCCTAGCGGCACAGATACGCAGTATTTT.